Below, 17 T cell receptor beta chains from the same sample are listed, as sequenced in a study of blood T cell repertoires in COVID-19. Only in-frame clones appear in the TCRdb table, and some are missing; sequencing was by immunoSEQ multiplex PCR. The sample records about 69,000 clones, roughly 80% being singletons. Sequencing was done on a sample of peripheral blood. These receptors were obtained from a human donor in a cohort sampled during active COVID-19.

The chain carries TRBV10-3 and TRBJ1-4; D call uncertain. This CDR3 contains 14 residues. Germline lookup yields CDR1 ENHRY and CDR2 SYGVKD. V lost 2 bases to trimming and J lost 5 bases, with 9 bases between them. The CDR3 DNA reads as TGTGCCATCAGTGAGAGCTCAGGCAATGAAAAACTGTTTTTT. Residues: CAISESSGNEKLFF.

V and J are TRBV2 and TRBJ2-3; D perhaps matches TRBD2 (8 bases). Trimming took off 11 bases at V and 7 bases at J, with 22 bases between the two ends. The CDR3 is 14 amino acids. From germline, CDR1 is SNHLY and CDR2 FYNNEI. CDR3 coding DNA: TGTGCCCGGGGGGGTACGAGGGGGCACAATACGCAGTATTTT. Translated, it gives CARGGTRGHNTQYF.

The chain is built from TRBV6-6 and TRBJ1-1, with D perhaps matching TRBD1 (6 bases). With 6 bases removed from V and 0 bases from J, the gap between germline ends came to 11 bases. This CDR3 region has 14 residues. The germline gives CDR1 MNHNY, CDR2 SVGAGI (reference sequence). The CDR3 DNA reads as TGTGCCAGCAGGTACAGGGAGATGAACACTGAAGCTTTCTTT. This encodes CASRYREMNTEAFF.

The chain links TRBV4-1 to TRBJ2-5; 10 bases are a match to TRBD2. CDR3 length: 15 amino acids. Germline V gene sequence: CDR1 MGHRA, CDR2 YSYEKL. V lost 5 bases and J lost 5; bases outside the gene matches: 8. The CDR3, as DNA: TGCGCCAGCAGCACAGTAGCGGGGGGCGGGGAGACCCAGTACTTC. Its protein is CASSTVAGGGETQYF.

The chain couples TRBV27 to TRBJ2-7; TRBD2 agrees at 8 bases. Trimming at V came to 1 base and at J to 0 bases, leaving 8 bases not matched to a gene. The germline V gene encodes CDR1 MNHEY and CDR2 SMNVEV (reference sequence). The length of the CDR3 is 17 residues. For the CDR3, the DNA is TGTGCCAGCAGTTTATGGGGTAGCGGGGACCTCTCCTACGAGCAGTACTTC. This sequence encodes CASSLWGSGDLSYEQYF.

This chain uses TRBV2 with TRBJ1-6, with D possibly being TRBD1 (6 bases). Per germline, CDR1 SNHLY and CDR2 FYNNEI. This CDR3 contains 13 residues. V was clipped by 9 bases and J by 14 bases, with 20 bases between them. The chain's CDR3 is CASTGQGVQALHF. CDR3 nucleotide sequence: TGTGCCAGTACAGGGCAGGGCGTCCAAGCCCTCCACTTT.

The gene calls are TRBV9 and TRBJ2-5; D possibly corresponds to TRBD2 (7 bases). V was clipped by 3 bases and J by 4 bases, with 13 bases between them. Germline-derived CDR1 and CDR2 are SGDLS and YYNGEE. The CDR3 length is 14 residues. The CDR3 here is CASSGRGLGETQYF. In DNA, the CDR3 is TGTGCCAGCAGCGGGCGGGGGCTCGGAGAGACCCAGTACTTC.

This chain connects TRBV5-6 to TRBJ2-7; D may be TRBD2 (6 bases). CDR1 SGHDT and CDR2 YYEEEE come from the germline V gene. CDR3 length: 16 amino acids. Trimming shortened V by 1 base and J by 0 bases, and 14 bases separated the two germline ends. The DNA for the CDR3 is TGTGCCAGCAGCTTGCAGAGAAGCGGGTCCTCCTACGAGCAGTACTTC. Amino acid sequence: CASSLQRSGSSYEQYF.

The CDR3 sequence is CASSSLAGQYNEQFF. DNA for the CDR3: TGCGCCAGCAGCTCCCTAGCGGGGCAATACAATGAGCAGTTCTTC. V gene TRBV5-1 combines with J gene TRBJ2-1, with 9 nucleotides matching TRBD2. Looked up from germline, CDR1 is SGHRS and CDR2 is YFSETQ. This CDR3 contains 15 residues. V gave up 3 bases and J gave up 4 bases; unmatched junction bases: 5.

This clone was found a few times. The rearrangement uses TRBV7-8 and TRBJ2-5; 8 nucleotides agree with TRBD1. The CDR3 contains 18 residues. The germline V gene has CDR1 SGHVS and CDR2 FQNEAQ. With V trimmed by 6 bases and J by 3 bases, 18 bases remained unmatched. The CDR3 DNA reads TGTGCCAGCAGTCCATACCGCCTCTTTGGGACAGGCGAAGAGACCCAGTACTTC. This encodes CASSPYRLFGTGEETQYF.

The genes are TRBV4-1 and TRBJ1-1; D gene uncertain. Germline V gene data show CDR1 as MGHRA and CDR2 as YSYEKL. The CDR3 runs 15 residues. Trimming took 0 bases from V and 4 from J, leaving 12 bases between them. CDR3 sequence reads: CASSQDRGTGTEAFF. The CDR3 nucleotides read TGCGCCAGCAGCCAAGATCGGGGAACGGGCACTGAAGCTTTCTTT.

The chain is built from TRBV5-1 and TRBJ1-1; D is possibly TRBD1 (5 bases). This CDR3 has 14 residues. Trimming took off 3 bases at V and 0 bases at J, with 9 bases between the two ends. Germline CDR1 is SGHRS and CDR2 is YFSETQ. The CDR3 DNA is TGCGCCAGCAGCTCCGACAGACTGAACACTGAAGCTTTCTTT. Translated: CASSSDRLNTEAFF.

The V call is TRBV11-2, the J call TRBJ1-4; D not resolved. The length of the CDR3 is 14 residues. Trimming removed 3 bases at V and 3 bases at J, with 8 bases between. Germline V lookup: CDR1 SGHAT, CDR2 FQNNGV. The CDR3 region is CASSLGFPNEKLFF. The CDR3 DNA follows: TGTGCCAGCAGCTTGGGCTTTCCTAATGAAAAACTGTTTTTT. Complete variable domain (other parts from reference TRBV11-2 and TRBJ1-4): EAGVAQSPRYKIIEKRQSVAFWCNPISGHATLYWYQQILGQGPKLLIQFQNNGVVDDSQLPKDRFSAERLKGVDSTLKIQPAKLEDSAVYLCASSLGFPNEKLFFGSGTQLSVL.

The chain is built from TRBV24-1 and TRBJ2-2; 12 bases fit TRBD1. The CDR3 contains 14 residues. With 8 bases clipped from V and 4 bases from J, the junction kept 1 base outside the gene matches. CDR1 KGHDR and CDR2 SFDVKD come from the germline V gene. The CDR3 is CATKGQGATGELFF. The CDR3 DNA reads as TGTGCCACCAAGGGACAGGGGGCCACCGGGGAGCTGTTTTTT.

The CDR3 region is CATSGDSDTQYF. CDR3 sequence (DNA): TGTGCCACCAGCGGGGACTCAGATACGCAGTATTTT. The chain combines TRBV24-1 with TRBJ2-3; possible D gene TRBD2, 6 bases. This CDR3 region has 12 residues. Trimming left V 7 bases short and J 4 bases short, with 8 bases between. Germline-derived CDR1 and CDR2 are KGHDR and SFDVKD.

V and J are TRBV11-2 and TRBJ1-2; no definite D call. Germline CDR1 SGHAT, CDR2 FQNNGV. This CDR3 spans 13 amino acids. Deletions cut 1 base from V and 4 bases from J, with 7 bases between. CDR3 DNA: TGTGCCAGCAGCTTAGCTTTCGGCTATGGCTACACCTTC. Residues: CASSLAFGYGYTF. Filled out from reference TRBV11-2 and TRBJ1-2, the complete variable domain reads EAGVAQSPRYKIIEKRQSVAFWCNPISGHATLYWYQQILGQGPKLLIQFQNNGVVDDSQLPKDRFSAERLKGVDSTLKIQPAKLEDSAVYLCASSLAFGYGYTFGSGTRLTVV.

This clone was seen just once. This rearrangement joins TRBV25-1 to TRBJ1-2; D not resolved. V was shortened by 8 bases and J by 3 bases, with 16 bases between the two germline ends. The CDR3 length is 14 residues. The V gene's germline CDR1 is MGHDK and CDR2 SYGVNS. The CDR3 bases are TGTGCCAGCCAAGATTCGGGAGGTGACTATGGCTACACCTTC. This encodes CASQDSGGDYGYTF.